This T cell receptor beta chain was documented in a study of regulatory T cells in long-lasting Graves disease. Study summary: The study counted Graves' disease as persistent given over 5 years of antithyroid drugs and positive TSH receptor antibodies. Study-level results: Persistent disease was characterized by preferential usage of TRBV28, TRBJ1-2 and TRBJ2-5. Persistent Graves' disease cases displayed lower TCR diversity than newly diagnosed ones. Whereas new patients shared roughly 910 public clonotypes, persistent patients shared more, at about 2,700.

Investigators prepared the TCR beta libraries by applying iRepertoire HTBI primers and Arm-PCR of CDR3 regions. One entry per CDR3 protein results from TCRdb running MiXCR on the multiplex PCR reads. Among 300,000 to 500,000 distinct CDR3 sequences, 20% to 25% were seen once, and the ten largest hold more than 20%. Germline V gene sequence: CDR1 SGHAT, CDR2 FQNNGV. The CDR3 consists of 15 residues. V was clipped by 2 bases and J by 4 bases, with 9 bases between them. The time point here: persistent/refractory GD, antithyroid drugs over 5 years with positive TRAb. Researchers made the TCR library from RNA that was extracted from PBMCs. This clonotype was recorded many times. The antigen is undetermined.

The origin of this receptor is a female donor with Graves disease. J is TRBJ2-6 and V is TRBV11-2; the D gene is possibly TRBD1 (5 bases). Sequenced material: peripheral blood mononuclear cells (PBMCs), taken when the disease was refractory, from a patient treated with antithyroid drugs. The CDR3: CASSLSRVGANVLTF. CDR3 bases: TGTGCCAGCAGCTTATCCAGGGTAGGGGCCAACGTCCTGACTTTC.